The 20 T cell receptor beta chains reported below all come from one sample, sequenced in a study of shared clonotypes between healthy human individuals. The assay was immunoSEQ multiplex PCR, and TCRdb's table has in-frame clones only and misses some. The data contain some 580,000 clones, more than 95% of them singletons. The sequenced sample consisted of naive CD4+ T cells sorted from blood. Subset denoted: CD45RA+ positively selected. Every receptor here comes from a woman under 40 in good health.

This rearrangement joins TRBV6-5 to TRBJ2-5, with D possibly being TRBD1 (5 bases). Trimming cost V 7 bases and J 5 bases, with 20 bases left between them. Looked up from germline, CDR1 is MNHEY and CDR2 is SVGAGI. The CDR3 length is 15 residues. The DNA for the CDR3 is TGTGCCAGCACTTTATGGGGCTATACAGGCGAGACCCAGTACTTC. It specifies CASTLWGYTGETQYF.

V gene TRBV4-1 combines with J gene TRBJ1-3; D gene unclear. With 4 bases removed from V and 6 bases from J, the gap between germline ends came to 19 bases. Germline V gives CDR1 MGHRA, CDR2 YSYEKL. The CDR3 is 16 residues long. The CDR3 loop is CASSRFRNEFSNTIYF. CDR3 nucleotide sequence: TGCGCCAGCAGCCGCTTCCGGAACGAGTTCTCAAACACCATATATTTT.

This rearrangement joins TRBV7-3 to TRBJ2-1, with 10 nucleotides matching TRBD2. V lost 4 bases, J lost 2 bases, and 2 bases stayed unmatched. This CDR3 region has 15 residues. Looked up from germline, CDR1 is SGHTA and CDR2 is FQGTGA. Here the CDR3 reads CASSSGTSAYNEQFF. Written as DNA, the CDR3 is TGTGCCAGCAGCTCCGGGACTAGCGCCTACAATGAGCAGTTCTTC.

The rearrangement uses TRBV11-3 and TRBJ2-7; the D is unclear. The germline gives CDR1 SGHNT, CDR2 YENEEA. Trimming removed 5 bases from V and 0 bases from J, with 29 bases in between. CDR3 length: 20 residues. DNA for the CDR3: TGTGCCAGCAGCCCGCCTTTCCCTGCTGGGGTCAGACTGAGCTCCTACGAGCAGTACTTC. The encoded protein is CASSPPFPAGVRLSSYEQYF.

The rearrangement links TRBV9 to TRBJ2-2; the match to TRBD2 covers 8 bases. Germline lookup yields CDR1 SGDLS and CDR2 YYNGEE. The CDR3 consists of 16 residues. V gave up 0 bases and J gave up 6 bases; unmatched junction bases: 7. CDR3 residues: CASSVASGRGSGELFF. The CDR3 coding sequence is TGTGCCAGCAGCGTAGCAAGCGGGAGAGGGTCCGGGGAGCTGTTTTTT. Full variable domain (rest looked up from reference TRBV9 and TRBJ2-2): DSGVTQTPKHLITATGQRVTLRCSPRSGDLSVYWYQQSLDQGLQFLIQYYNGEERAKGNILERFSAQQFPDLHSELNLSSLELGDSALYFCASSVASGRGSGELFFGEGSRLTVL.

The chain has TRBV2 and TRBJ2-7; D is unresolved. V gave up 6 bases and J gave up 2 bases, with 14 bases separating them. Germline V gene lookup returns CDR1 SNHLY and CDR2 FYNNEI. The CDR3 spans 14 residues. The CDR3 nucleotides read TGTGCCAGCAGCCTGGAAGGCGAAACCTACGAGCAGTACTTC. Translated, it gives CASSLEGETYEQYF.

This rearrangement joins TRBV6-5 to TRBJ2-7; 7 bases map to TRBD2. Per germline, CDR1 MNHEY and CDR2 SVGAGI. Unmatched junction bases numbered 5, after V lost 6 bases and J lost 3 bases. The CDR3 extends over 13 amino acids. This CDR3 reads CASSSGGSYEQYF. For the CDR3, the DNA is TGTGCCAGCAGCTCGGGCGGGAGCTACGAGCAGTACTTC.

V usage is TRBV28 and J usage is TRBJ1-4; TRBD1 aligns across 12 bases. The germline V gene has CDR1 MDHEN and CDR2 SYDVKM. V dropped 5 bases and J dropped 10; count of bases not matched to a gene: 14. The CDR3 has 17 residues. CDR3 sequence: CASSHVRRGQGAAKLFF. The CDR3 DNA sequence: TGTGCCAGCAGTCACGTCCGGAGGGGACAGGGGGCGGCAAAACTGTTTTTT.

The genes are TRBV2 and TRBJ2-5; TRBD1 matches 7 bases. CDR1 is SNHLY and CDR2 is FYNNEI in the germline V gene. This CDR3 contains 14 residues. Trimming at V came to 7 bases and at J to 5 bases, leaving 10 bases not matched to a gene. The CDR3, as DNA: TGTGCCAGCAAAGCCGACAGGGTGGGGGAGACCCAGTACTTC. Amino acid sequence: CASKADRVGETQYF.

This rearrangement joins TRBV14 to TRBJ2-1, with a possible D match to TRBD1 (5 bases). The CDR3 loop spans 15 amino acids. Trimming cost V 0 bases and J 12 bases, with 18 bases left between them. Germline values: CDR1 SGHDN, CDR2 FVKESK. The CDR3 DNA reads TGTGCCAGCAGCCAAGATTCACCAGTCCCTAGGGGGCAGTTCTTC. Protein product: CASSQDSPVPRGQFF. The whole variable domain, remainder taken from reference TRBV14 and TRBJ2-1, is EAGVTQFPSHSVIEKGQTVTLRCDPISGHDNLYWYRRVMGKEIKFLLHFVKESKQDESGMPNNRFLAERTGGTYSTLKVQPAELEDSGVYFCASSQDSPVPRGQFFGPGTRLTVL.

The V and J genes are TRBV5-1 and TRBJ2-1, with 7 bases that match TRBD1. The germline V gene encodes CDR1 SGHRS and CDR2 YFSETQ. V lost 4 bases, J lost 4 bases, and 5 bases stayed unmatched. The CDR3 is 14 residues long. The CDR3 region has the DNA TGCGCCAGCAGCCCGGACAGGTTTTACAATGAGCAGTTCTTC. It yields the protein CASSPDRFYNEQFF. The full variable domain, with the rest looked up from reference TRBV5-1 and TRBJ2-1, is KAGVTQTPRYLIKTRGQQVTLSCSPISGHRSVSWYQQTPGQGLQFLFEYFSETQRNKGNFPGRFSGRQFSNSRSEMNVSTLELGDSALYLCASSPDRFYNEQFFGPGTRLTVL.

DNA for the CDR3: TGTGCCAGCAGGGACAGGGGGCCCTACGAGCAGTACTTC. This gives the protein CASRDRGPYEQYF. The rearrangement uses TRBV6-1 and TRBJ2-7; 11 positions match TRBD1. This CDR3 has 13 residues. In germline, CDR1 is MNHNS, CDR2 SASEGT. The ends lost 6 bases at V and 2 bases at J; junction bases unmatched: 0.

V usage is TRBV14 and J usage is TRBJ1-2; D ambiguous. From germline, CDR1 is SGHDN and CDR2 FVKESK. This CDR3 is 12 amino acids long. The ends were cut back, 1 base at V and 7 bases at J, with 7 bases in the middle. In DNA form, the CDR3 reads TGTGCCAGCAGCCAAGCGGGGTTTGGCTACACCTTC. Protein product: CASSQAGFGYTF.

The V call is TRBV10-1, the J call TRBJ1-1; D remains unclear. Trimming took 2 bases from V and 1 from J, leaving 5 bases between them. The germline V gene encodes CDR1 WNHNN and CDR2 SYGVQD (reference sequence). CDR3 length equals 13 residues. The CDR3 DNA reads TGCGCCAGCAGTGAGGAGCGGAACACTGAAGCTTTCTTT. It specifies CASSEERNTEAFF.

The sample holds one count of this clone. The CDR3 DNA reads TGTGCCAGCAGGGATCCTAGGACAGGCGGCGAAGCTTTCTTT. Translation: CASRDPRTGGEAFF. This chain links TRBV2 with TRBJ1-1; 7 nucleotides line up with TRBD1. Germline lookup yields CDR1 SNHLY and CDR2 FYNNEI. The CDR3 contains 14 residues. The V gene end was trimmed by 6 bases and the J gene end by 8 bases; junction bases not matched to a gene: 12.

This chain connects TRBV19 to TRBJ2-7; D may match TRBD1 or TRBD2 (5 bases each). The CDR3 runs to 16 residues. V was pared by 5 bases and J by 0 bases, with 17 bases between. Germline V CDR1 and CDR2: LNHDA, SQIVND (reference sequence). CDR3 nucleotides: TGTGCCAGTAGTTTATCCGGGACCCAAAACTCCTACGAGCAGTACTTC. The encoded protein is CASSLSGTQNSYEQYF.

The CDR3 loop reads CASSELAGWGEQFF. The CDR3 DNA is TGCGCCAGCAGTGAGTTAGCGGGGTGGGGTGAGCAGTTCTTC. This chain uses TRBV10-1 with TRBJ2-1; 8 bases align to TRBD2. This CDR3 is 14 amino acids long. Germline-derived CDR1 and CDR2 are WNHNN and SYGVQD (reference sequence). V was clipped by 1 base and J by 9 bases; unmatched bases: 5.

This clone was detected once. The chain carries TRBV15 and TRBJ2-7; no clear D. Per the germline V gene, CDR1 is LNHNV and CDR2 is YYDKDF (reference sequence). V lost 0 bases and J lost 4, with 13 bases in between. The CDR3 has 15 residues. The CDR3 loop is CATSRDSVTFYEQYF. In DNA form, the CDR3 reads TGTGCCACCAGCAGAGATAGTGTGACCTTTTACGAGCAGTACTTC.

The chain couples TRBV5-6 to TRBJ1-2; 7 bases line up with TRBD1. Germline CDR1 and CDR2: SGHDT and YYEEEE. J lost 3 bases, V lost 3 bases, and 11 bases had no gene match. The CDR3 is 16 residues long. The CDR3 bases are TGTGCCAGCAGCTCGGGGACAGCAACGAAATACTATGGCTACACCTTC. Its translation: CASSSGTATKYYGYTF. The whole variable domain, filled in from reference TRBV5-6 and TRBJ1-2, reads DAGVTQSPTHLIKTRGQQVTLRCSPKSGHDTVSWYQQALGQGPQFIFQYYEEEERQRGNFPDRFSGHQFPNYSSELNVNALLLGDSALYLCASSSGTATKYYGYTFGSGTRLTVV.

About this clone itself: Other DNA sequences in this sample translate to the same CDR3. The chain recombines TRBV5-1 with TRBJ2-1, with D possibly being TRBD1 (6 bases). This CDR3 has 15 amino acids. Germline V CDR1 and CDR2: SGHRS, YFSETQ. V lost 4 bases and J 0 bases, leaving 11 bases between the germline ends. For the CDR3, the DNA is TGCGCCAGCAGCCCCGGACAGAGCTCCTACAATGAGCAGTTCTTC. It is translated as CASSPGQSSYNEQFF.